This TCR beta chain was sequenced in a study of blood T cell repertoires in COVID-19. Trimming took 5 bases from V and 3 from J; bases not matched to a gene: 4. Germline V gene sequence: CDR1 SGHRS, CDR2 YFSETQ. The CDR3 is 15 amino acids. Cohort 3 recovery required two negative PCRs, clearance, or symptom resolution. Profiled with immunoSEQ multiplex PCR; TCRdb holds only in-frame clones, not every one. Found here are roughly 180,000 clones, about 83% of them singletons; the top ten hold around 8.6%. The sequenced sample was PBMCs or T cells enriched from blood (not recorded which). The clonotype comes from a woman aged 30 to 39 who had recovered from COVID-19. This sequence joins TRBV5-1 and TRBJ2-2, with TRBD2 identical over 10 bases. CDR3 nucleotide sequence: TGCGCCAGCAGTACTAGCGGGGATTACACCGGGGAGCTGTTTTTT. Amino acids: CASSTSGDYTGELFF.